The 8 T cell receptor beta chains below come from one sample, sequenced in a study of Ad26.COV2.S vaccination and SARS-CoV-2 variants. Treatment specified: 15 to 20 received Ad26.COV2.S at low or high dose, single or two shots; several received placebo; per-sample allocation not given. The samples date from day 63 after the first vaccine or placebo injection. Data came from immunoSEQ multiplex PCR; TCRdb stores just in-frame clones and leaves some out. The table has around 400,000 clones, 75% to 95% seen once; the top ten hold 12%. The specimen was peripheral blood, collected in a trial of Ad26.COV2.S vaccine versus placebo. These receptor sequences come from a person between 18 and 65 years old who received the Ad26.COV2.S COVID-19 vaccine or a placebo.

J is TRBJ2-7 and V is TRBV4-3; 8 positions match TRBD1. Germline lookup yields CDR1 LGHNA and CDR2 YSLEER. V lost 5 bases to trimming and J lost 3 bases; unmatched junction nucleotides: 6. The CDR3 runs to 14 residues. The CDR3 DNA reads TGCGCCAGCAGCTACGACAGGGGAAACTACGAGCAGTACTTC. This encodes CASSYDRGNYEQYF.

J is TRBJ2-3 and V is TRBV7-3, with D possibly TRBD2 on 6 matching bases. The CDR3 contains 15 residues. V lost 2 bases and J lost 2, with 11 bases in between. Germline V gene sequence: CDR1 SGHTA, CDR2 FQGTGA. The CDR3 DNA sequence: TGTGCCAGCAGCTTAGTTGGGGGGATCACAGATACGCAGTATTTT. Residues: CASSLVGGITDTQYF.

The chain couples TRBV19 to TRBJ2-3; TRBD2 aligns across 8 bases. The CDR3 is made up of 12 amino acids. Germline values: CDR1 LNHDA, CDR2 SQIVND (reference sequence). V lost 10 bases to trimming and J lost 5 bases; unmatched junction nucleotides: 5. The CDR3 loop reads CATGTSIDTQYF. DNA for the CDR3: TGTGCCACCGGGACTAGTATAGATACGCAGTATTTT. The full variable domain, rest sourced from reference TRBV19 and TRBJ2-3, is DGGITQSPKYLFRKEGQNVTLSCEQNLNHDAMYWYRQDPGQGLRLIYYSQIVNDFQKGDIAEGYSVSREKKESFPLTVTSAQKNPTAFYLCATGTSIDTQYFGPGTRLTVL.

The rearrangement links TRBV25-1 to TRBJ2-6; 7 bases map to TRBD1. The CDR3 loop spans 14 amino acids. Germline CDR1 MGHDK, CDR2 SYGVNS. With V trimmed by 7 bases and J by 3 bases, 3 bases remained unmatched. CDR3 residues: CASTTGIGANVLTF. For the CDR3, the DNA is TGTGCCAGCACGACAGGGATTGGGGCCAACGTCCTGACTTTC.

The CDR3: CASSLGGNEKLFF. As DNA, the CDR3 is TGTGCCAGCAGCTTAGGAGGAAACGAAAAACTGTTTTTT. The chain carries TRBV7-2 and TRBJ1-4; D is uncertain. In germline, CDR1 is SGHTA, CDR2 FQGNSA. This CDR3 is built from 13 residues. V lost 1 base, J lost 8 bases, and 8 bases lay in between.

The gene calls are TRBV5-1 and TRBJ2-1, with 10 nucleotides matching TRBD2. CDR1 is SGHRS and CDR2 is YFSETQ in the germline V gene. V lost 2 bases to trimming and J lost 10 bases; unmatched junction nucleotides: 12. This CDR3 is 16 amino acids long. The CDR3 bases are TGCGCCAGCAGCTTAGACCCGGGACTAGCGAGTTGGGAGCAGTTCTTC. The encoded protein is CASSLDPGLASWEQFF.

V gene TRBV30 combines with J gene TRBJ1-1; TRBD1 matches 8 bases. J lost 6 bases, V lost 2 bases, and 11 bases had no gene match. The CDR3 has 15 residues. Germline V lookup: CDR1 GTSNPN, CDR2 SVGIG (reference sequence). CDR3 bases: TGTGCCTGGAGTCCCCCCTGGGCAGGGGGCCCTGAAGCTTTCTTT. It encodes CAWSPPWAGGPEAFF.

The chain recombines TRBV7-9 with TRBJ2-5; 10 bases map to TRBD2. Germline V gene lookup returns CDR1 SEHNR and CDR2 FQNEAQ (reference sequence). This CDR3 contains 18 residues. J was trimmed by 5 bases and V by 5 bases; bases with no gene match: 17. The CDR3, as DNA: TGTGCCAGCAGCCTAACTCGGACTAGCGGTCTTTGGCAGGAGACCCAGTACTTC. Protein sequence: CASSLTRTSGLWQETQYF.